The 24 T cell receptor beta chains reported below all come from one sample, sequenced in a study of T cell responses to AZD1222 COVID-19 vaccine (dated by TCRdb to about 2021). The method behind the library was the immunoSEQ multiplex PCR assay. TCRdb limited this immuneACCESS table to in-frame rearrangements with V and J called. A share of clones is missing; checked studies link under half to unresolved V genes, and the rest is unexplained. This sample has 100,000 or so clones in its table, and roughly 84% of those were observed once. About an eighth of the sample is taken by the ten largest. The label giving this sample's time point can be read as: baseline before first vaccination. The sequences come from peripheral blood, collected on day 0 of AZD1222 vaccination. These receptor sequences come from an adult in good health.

The CDR3, as DNA: TGTGCCAGTAGCCAGCGGGGGAGGAACACCGGGGAGCTGTTTTTT. Encoded protein: CASSQRGRNTGELFF. This sequence joins TRBV19 and TRBJ2-2, with TRBD2 matching 8 bases. Losses at the gene ends were 6 bases for V and 1 base for J; bases not matched to a gene: 4. CDR1 and CDR2 from the germline V gene are LNHDA and SQIVND (reference sequence). This CDR3 comprises 15 residues.

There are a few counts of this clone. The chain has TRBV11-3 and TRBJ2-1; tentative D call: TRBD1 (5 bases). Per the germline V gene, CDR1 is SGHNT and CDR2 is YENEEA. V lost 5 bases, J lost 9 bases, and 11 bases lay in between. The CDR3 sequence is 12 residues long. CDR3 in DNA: TGTGCCAGCAGCCCTCGAAGGGGTGAGCAGTTCTTC. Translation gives CASSPRRGEQFF. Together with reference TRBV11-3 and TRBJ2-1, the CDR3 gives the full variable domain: EAGVVQSPRYKIIEKKQPVAFWCNPISGHNTLYWYLQNLGQGPELLIRYENEEAVDDSQLPKDRFSAERLKGVDSTLKIQPAELGDSAVYLCASSPRRGEQFFGPGTRLTVL.

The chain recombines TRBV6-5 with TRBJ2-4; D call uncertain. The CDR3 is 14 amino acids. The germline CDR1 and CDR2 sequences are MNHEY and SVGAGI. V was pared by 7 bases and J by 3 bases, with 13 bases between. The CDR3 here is CASTDPSGKNIQYF. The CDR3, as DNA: TGTGCCAGCACCGACCCTTCGGGCAAAAACATTCAGTACTTC.

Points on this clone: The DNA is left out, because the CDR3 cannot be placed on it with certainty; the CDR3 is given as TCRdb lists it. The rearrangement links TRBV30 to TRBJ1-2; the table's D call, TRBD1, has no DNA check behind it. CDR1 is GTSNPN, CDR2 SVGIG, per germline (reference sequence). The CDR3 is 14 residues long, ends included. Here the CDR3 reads CAWSVASGTDLNTF.

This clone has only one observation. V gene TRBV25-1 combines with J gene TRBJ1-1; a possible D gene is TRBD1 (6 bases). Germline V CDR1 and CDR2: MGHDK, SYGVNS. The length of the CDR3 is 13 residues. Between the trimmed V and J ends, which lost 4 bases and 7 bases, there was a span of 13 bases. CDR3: CASSGFGQLEAFF. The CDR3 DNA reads TGTGCCAGCAGTGGATTTGGACAGCTTGAAGCTTTCTTT.

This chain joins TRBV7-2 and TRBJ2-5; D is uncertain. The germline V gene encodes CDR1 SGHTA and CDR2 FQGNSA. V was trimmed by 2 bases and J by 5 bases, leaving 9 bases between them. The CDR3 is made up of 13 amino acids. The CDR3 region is CASSLRPVETQYF. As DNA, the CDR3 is TGTGCCAGCAGCTTACGCCCCGTGGAGACCCAGTACTTC. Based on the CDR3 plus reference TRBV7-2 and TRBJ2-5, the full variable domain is GAGVSQSPSNKVTEKGKDVELRCDPISGHTALYWYRQSLGQGLEFLIYFQGNSAPDKSGLPSDRFSAERTGGSVSTLTIQRTQQEDSAVYLCASSLRPVETQYFGPGTRLLVL.

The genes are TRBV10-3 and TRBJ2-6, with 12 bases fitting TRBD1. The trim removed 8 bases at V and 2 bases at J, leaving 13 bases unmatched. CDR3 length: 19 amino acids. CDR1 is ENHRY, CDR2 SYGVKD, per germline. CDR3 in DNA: TGTGCCATCTCCCGGCCCTCCCGGGACAGGGGGCCTGGGGCCAACGTCCTGACTTTC. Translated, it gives CAISRPSRDRGPGANVLTF.

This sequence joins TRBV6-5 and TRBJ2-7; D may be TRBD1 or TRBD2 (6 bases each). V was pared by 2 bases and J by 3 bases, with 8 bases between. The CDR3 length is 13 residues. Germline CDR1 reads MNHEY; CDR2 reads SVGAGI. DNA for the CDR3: TGTGCCAGCAGTTACGGGGGGCTCTACGAGCAGTACTTC. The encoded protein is CASSYGGLYEQYF.

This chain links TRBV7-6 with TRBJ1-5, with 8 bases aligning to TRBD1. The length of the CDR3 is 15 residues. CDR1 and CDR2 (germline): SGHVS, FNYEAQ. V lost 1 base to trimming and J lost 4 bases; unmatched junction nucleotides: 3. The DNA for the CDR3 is TGTGCCAGCAGCTTAGGGACAGGGCGGAATCAGCCCCAGCATTTT. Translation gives CASSLGTGRNQPQHF.

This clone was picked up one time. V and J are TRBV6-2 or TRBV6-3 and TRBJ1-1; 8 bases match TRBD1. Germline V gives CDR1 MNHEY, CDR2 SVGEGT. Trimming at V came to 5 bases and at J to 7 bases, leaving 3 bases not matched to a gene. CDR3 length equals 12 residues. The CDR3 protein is CASSRTGHEAFF. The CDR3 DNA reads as TGTGCCAGCAGTAGGACAGGGCATGAAGCTTTCTTT.

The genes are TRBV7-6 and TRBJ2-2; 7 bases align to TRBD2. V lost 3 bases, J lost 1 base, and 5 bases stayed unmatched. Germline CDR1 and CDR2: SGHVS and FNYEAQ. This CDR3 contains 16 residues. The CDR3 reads CASSFQAGRNTGELFF. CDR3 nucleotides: TGTGCCAGCAGCTTCCAAGCGGGGCGGAACACCGGGGAGCTGTTTTTT.

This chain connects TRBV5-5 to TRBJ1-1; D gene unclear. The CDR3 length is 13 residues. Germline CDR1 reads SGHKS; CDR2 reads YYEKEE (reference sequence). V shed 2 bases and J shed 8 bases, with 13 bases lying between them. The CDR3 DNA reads TGTGCCAGCAGCTTTGACCCTGCGGGGGAAGCTTTCTTT. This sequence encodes CASSFDPAGEAFF.

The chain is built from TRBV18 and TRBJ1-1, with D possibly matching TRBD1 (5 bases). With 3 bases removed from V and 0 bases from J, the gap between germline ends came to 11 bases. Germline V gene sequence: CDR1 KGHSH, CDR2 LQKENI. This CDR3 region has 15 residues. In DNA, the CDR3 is TGTGCCAGCTCACCCTTGGAGGGGCTGAACACTGAAGCTTTCTTT. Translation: CASSPLEGLNTEAFF.

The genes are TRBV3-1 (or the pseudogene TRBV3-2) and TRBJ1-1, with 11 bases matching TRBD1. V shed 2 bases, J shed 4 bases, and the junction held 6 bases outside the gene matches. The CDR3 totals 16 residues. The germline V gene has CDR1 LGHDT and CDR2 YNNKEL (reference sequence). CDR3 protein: CASSQRTGGVGTEAFF. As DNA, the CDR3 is TGTGCCAGCAGCCAAAGGACAGGGGGCGTGGGCACTGAAGCTTTCTTT.

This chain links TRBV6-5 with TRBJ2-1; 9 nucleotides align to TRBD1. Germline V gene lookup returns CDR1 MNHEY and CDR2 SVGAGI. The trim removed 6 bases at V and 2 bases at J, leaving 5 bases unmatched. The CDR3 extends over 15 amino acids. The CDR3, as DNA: TGTGCCAGCAGGAGCACAGGGGGCGCCTACAATGAGCAGTTCTTC. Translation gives CASRSTGGAYNEQFF.

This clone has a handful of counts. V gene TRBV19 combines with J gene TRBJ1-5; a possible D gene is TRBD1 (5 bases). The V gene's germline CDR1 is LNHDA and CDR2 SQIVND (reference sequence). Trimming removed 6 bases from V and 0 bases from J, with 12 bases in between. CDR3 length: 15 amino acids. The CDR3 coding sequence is TGTGCCAGTAGGGGTACAGGAGCTAGCAATCAGCCCCAGCATTTT. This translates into CASRGTGASNQPQHF.

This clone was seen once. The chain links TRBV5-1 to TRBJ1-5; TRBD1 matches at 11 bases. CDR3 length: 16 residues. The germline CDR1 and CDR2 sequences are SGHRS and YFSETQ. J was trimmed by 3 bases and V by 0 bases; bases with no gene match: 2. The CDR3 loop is CASSLGDRGYNQPQHF. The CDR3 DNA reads TGCGCCAGCAGCTTGGGGGACAGGGGGTACAATCAGCCCCAGCATTTT.

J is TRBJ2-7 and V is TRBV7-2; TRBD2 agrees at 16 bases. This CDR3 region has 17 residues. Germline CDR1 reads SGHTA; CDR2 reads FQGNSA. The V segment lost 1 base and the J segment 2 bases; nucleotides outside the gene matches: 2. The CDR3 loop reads CASSLVGTSGGAYEQYF. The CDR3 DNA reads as TGTGCCAGCAGCTTAGTCGGGACTAGCGGGGGGGCCTACGAGCAGTACTTC.

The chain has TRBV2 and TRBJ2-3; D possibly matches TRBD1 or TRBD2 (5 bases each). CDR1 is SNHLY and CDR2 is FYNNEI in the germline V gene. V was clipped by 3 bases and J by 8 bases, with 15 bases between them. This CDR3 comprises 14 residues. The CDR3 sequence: CASSERTTGLTQYF. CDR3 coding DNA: TGTGCCAGCAGTGAGAGGACCACGGGGCTTACGCAGTATTTT.

This chain's CDR3 is CASSTGQAFYGYTF. DNA for the CDR3: TGTGCCAGTTCGACCGGACAGGCGTTCTATGGCTACACCTTC. The V gene is TRBV19, the J gene TRBJ1-2; 7 bases align to TRBD1. CDR3 size: 14 residues. The trim removed 8 bases at V and 4 bases at J, leaving 10 bases unmatched. Germline V gene lookup returns CDR1 LNHDA and CDR2 SQIVND (reference sequence). The full variable domain, with the rest looked up from reference TRBV19 and TRBJ1-2, is DGGITQSPKYLFRKEGQNVTLSCEQNLNHDAMYWYRQDPGQGLRLIYYSQIVNDFQKGDIAEGYSVSREKKESFPLTVTSAQKNPTAFYLCASSTGQAFYGYTFGSGTRLTVV.

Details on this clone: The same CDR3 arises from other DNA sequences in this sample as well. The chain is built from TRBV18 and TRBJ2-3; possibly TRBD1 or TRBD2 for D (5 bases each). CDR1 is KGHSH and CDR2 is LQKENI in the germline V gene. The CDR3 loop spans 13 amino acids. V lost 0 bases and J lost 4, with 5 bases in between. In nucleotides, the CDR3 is TGTGCCAGCTCACCACCGGGGGCAGATACGCAGTATTTT. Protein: CASSPPGADTQYF.

The DNA of the CDR3 is TGTGCCAGTAGTATAGATCGGGCAGGGGCCCAGTACTTC. Translating it yields CASSIDRAGAQYF. The rearrangement joins TRBV19 to TRBJ2-5, with a tentative D call TRBD1 (6 bases). Germline V lookup: CDR1 LNHDA, CDR2 SQIVND (reference sequence). The CDR3 length is 13 residues. V dropped 0 bases and J dropped 9 bases, with 11 bases sitting between them.

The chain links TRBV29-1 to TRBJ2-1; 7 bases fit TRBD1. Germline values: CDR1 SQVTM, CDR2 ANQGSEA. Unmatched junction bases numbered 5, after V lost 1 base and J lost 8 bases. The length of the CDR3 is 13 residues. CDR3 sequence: CSVEGKGGHEQFF. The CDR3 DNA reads TGCAGCGTTGAAGGGAAAGGGGGCCATGAGCAGTTCTTC.

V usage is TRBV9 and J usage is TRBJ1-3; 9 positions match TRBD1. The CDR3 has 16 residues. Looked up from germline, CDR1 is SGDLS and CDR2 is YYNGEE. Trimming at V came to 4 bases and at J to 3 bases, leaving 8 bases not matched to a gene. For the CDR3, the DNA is TGTGCCAGCAGCTCAGCTGGGACAGGGCTTGGAAACACCATATATTTT. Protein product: CASSSAGTGLGNTIYF.